Following are 24 T cell receptor beta chains from one sample sequenced in a study of beta chain features in type 1 diabetes (dated by TCRdb to between 2017 and 2018). Libraries were prepared through the immunoSEQ multiplex PCR assay. All of the isolated RNA was reverse transcribed with the High Capacity cDNA Reverse Transcription Kit, so expressed TCRB transcripts were sequenced. Entries here come from immuneACCESS through TCRdb and include only in-frame sequences with V and J called. Some clones fail to appear in such tables; in the studies checked, an unresolved V gene covers under half of the shortfall, and the cause of the remainder is unknown. The sample records 140,000 or so clones, about a tenth of which are singletons. The biggest ten clones account for around 0.63% of the sample. Input material: central memory CD4+ T cells from blood. The receptors were sampled from a man aged 18 to 30 in good health.

The chain combines TRBV7-2 with TRBJ1-3, with D possibly TRBD1 on 6 matching bases. Germline CDR1 reads SGHTA; CDR2 reads FQGNSA. This CDR3 comprises 15 residues. Trimming took 1 base from V and 2 from J, leaving 9 bases between them. The CDR3 spells CASSLGWGPGNTIYF. CDR3 DNA sequence: TGTGCCAGCAGCTTAGGTTGGGGGCCTGGAAACACCATATATTTT.

This chain uses TRBV13 with TRBJ1-3; 8 nucleotides match TRBD1. CDR3 length equals 15 residues. Germline CDR1 is PRHDT and CDR2 is FYEKMQ (reference sequence). With V trimmed by 5 bases and J by 4 bases, 7 bases remained unmatched. CDR3 sequence (DNA): TGTGCCAGCAGCCTACGGACAGGGTGGGGAAACACCATATATTTT. It is translated as CASSLRTGWGNTIYF.

J is TRBJ1-1 and V is TRBV11-3, with D hard to call. The CDR3 runs to 14 residues. The germline V gene has CDR1 SGHNT and CDR2 YENEEA. V dropped 2 bases and J dropped 1 base, with 8 bases sitting between them. The CDR3 DNA reads TGTGCCAGCAGCTTAAGTGACAAGAACACTGAAGCTTTCTTT. It specifies CASSLSDKNTEAFF.

The rearrangement joins TRBV25-1 to TRBJ1-3; D may be TRBD1 (6 bases). There are 16 residues in the CDR3. CDR1 is MGHDK, CDR2 SYGVNS, per germline. V was clipped by 4 bases and J by 1 base, with 14 bases between them. The CDR3 DNA sequence: TGTGCCAGCAGTGGTCTCAGGGGATTGTCTGGAAACACCATATATTTT. Translated: CASSGLRGLSGNTIYF.

This chain joins TRBV9 and TRBJ2-1; the match to TRBD1 covers 12 bases. V lost 4 bases to trimming and J lost 7 bases; unmatched junction nucleotides: 9. The germline CDR1 and CDR2 sequences are SGDLS and YYNGEE. This CDR3 has 16 amino acids. The CDR3 loop reads CASSITGTGGGNEQFF. DNA for the CDR3: TGTGCCAGCAGCATAACCGGGACAGGGGGCGGGAATGAGCAGTTCTTC.

This clone was counted at least ten times. The rearrangement links TRBV7-9 to TRBJ1-4, with D tentatively TRBD1 (5 bases). The CDR3 runs 14 residues. V lost 5 bases and J lost 4, with 11 bases in between. Germline V gene lookup returns CDR1 SEHNR and CDR2 FQNEAQ (reference sequence). As DNA, the CDR3 is TGTGCCAGCAGCCAAGGGCAGGGTAATGAAAAACTGTTTTTT. As protein: CASSQGQGNEKLFF. Together with reference TRBV7-9 and TRBJ1-4, the CDR3 gives the full variable domain: DTGVSQNPRHKITKRGQNVTFRCDPISEHNRLYWYRQTLGQGPEFLTYFQNEAQLEKSRLLSDRFSAERPKGSFSTLEIQRTEQGDSAMYLCASSQGQGNEKLFFGSGTQLSVL.

This clone occurred once. J is TRBJ1-2 and V is TRBV6-5, with D maybe TRBD1 (5 bases). The CDR3 is 13 amino acids. CDR1 and CDR2 from the germline V gene are MNHEY and SVGAGI. V lost 2 bases, J lost 1 base, and 5 bases lay in between. The CDR3 region is CASSYDSNYGYTF. CDR3 coding DNA: TGTGCCAGCAGTTACGACAGTAACTATGGCTACACCTTC.

This chain links TRBV5-1 with TRBJ2-3, with D perhaps TRBD1 (5 bases). Germline CDR1 is SGHRS and CDR2 is YFSETQ. The V and J ends lost 4 bases and 2 bases respectively, with 17 bases between them. This CDR3 has 16 residues. The CDR3 DNA is TGCGCCAGCAGCACCGGCGAAGGGGTGGTCACAGATACGCAGTATTTT. This encodes CASSTGEGVVTDTQYF.

V usage is TRBV7-6 and J usage is TRBJ2-7, with D hard to call. Germline-derived CDR1 and CDR2 are SGHVS and FNYEAQ. This CDR3 spans 12 amino acids. The ends were cut back, 5 bases at V and 1 base at J, with 6 bases in the middle. The CDR3 DNA is TGTGCCAGCAGCCCTGTTTCCTACGAGCAGTACTTC. Translated, it gives CASSPVSYEQYF. The full variable domain, its missing parts supplied by reference TRBV7-6 and TRBJ2-7, is GAGVSQSPRYKVTKRGQDVALRCDPISGHVSLYWYRQALGQGPEFLTYFNYEAQQDKSGLPNDRFSAERPEGSISTLTIQRTEQRDSAMYRCASSPVSYEQYFGPGTRLTVT.

The table lists this clone with a few counts. This sequence joins TRBV28 and TRBJ2-1; possible D gene TRBD2, 5 bases. The V end lost 8 bases, the J end lost 4 bases, and 15 bases lay between the germline ends. From germline, CDR1 is MDHEN and CDR2 SYDVKM. The CDR3 covers 14 residues. The CDR3 sequence: CASVVGKQYNEQFF. The DNA for the CDR3 is TGTGCCAGCGTAGTCGGGAAACAATACAATGAGCAGTTCTTC.

This clone was found a few times. This chain joins TRBV19 and TRBJ2-3; D may be TRBD1 (5 bases). Trimming stripped 3 bases from V and 8 bases from J, with 12 bases between. The CDR3 loop spans 13 amino acids. CDR1 is LNHDA and CDR2 is SQIVND in the germline V gene (reference sequence). The CDR3 sequence: CASSIGTGPTQYF. In DNA form, the CDR3 reads TGTGCCAGTAGTATCGGAACAGGTCCTACGCAGTATTTT. Variable domain in full (rest from reference TRBV19 and TRBJ2-3): DGGITQSPKYLFRKEGQNVTLSCEQNLNHDAMYWYRQDPGQGLRLIYYSQIVNDFQKGDIAEGYSVSREKKESFPLTVTSAQKNPTAFYLCASSIGTGPTQYFGPGTRLTVL.

The rearrangement uses TRBV11-2 and TRBJ2-5, with TRBD1 matching over 7 bases. CDR1 is SGHAT and CDR2 is FQNNGV in the germline V gene. V trimming: 5 bases; J trimming: 4 bases; junction bases outside the gene matches: 4. This CDR3 spans 13 amino acids. The CDR3 region is CASSRGQSETQYF. CDR3 coding DNA: TGTGCCAGCAGCAGGGGACAGTCAGAGACCCAGTACTTC.

The sample holds a few counts of this clone. This sequence joins TRBV7-2 and TRBJ2-1; the match to TRBD1 covers 9 bases. Germline V gene data show CDR1 as SGHTA and CDR2 as FQGNSA. This CDR3 has 15 residues. V shed 4 bases, J shed 3 bases, and the junction held 4 bases outside the gene matches. The CDR3 DNA reads as TGTGCCAGCAGCTCACAGGGGGCGTACTACAATGAGCAGTTCTTC. The encoded protein is CASSSQGAYYNEQFF.

The rearrangement links TRBV18 to TRBJ2-2; no definite D call. Trimming stripped 0 bases from V and 0 bases from J, with 8 bases between. Germline V gene lookup returns CDR1 KGHSH and CDR2 LQKENI. CDR3 size: 16 residues. The CDR3 protein is CASSPPALANTGELFF. The CDR3 DNA sequence: TGTGCCAGCTCACCACCGGCTCTCGCGAACACCGGGGAGCTGTTTTTT. Based on the CDR3 plus reference TRBV18 and TRBJ2-2, the full variable domain is NAGVMQNPRHLVRRRGQEARLRCSPMKGHSHVYWYRQLPEEGLKFMVYLQKENIIDESGMPKERFSAEFPKEGPSILRIQQVVRGDSAAYFCASSPPALANTGELFFGEGSRLTVL.

The sample holds a few counts of this clone. The V and J genes are TRBV10-1 and TRBJ2-7; 13 bases agree with TRBD2. The CDR3 has 17 residues. CDR1 is WNHNN and CDR2 is SYGVQD in the germline V gene (reference sequence). Trimming at V came to 4 bases and at J to 6 bases, leaving 12 bases not matched to a gene. The CDR3 region has the DNA TGCGCCAGCAGTGGACCGGGACTAGCGGGGTCCCAAGCCGAGCAGTACTTC. This gives the protein CASSGPGLAGSQAEQYF.

V is TRBV5-6 and J is TRBJ2-2; D is unclear. The germline V gene encodes CDR1 SGHDT and CDR2 YYEEEE. Trimming took off 1 base at V and 7 bases at J, with 8 bases between the two ends. CDR3 length equals 13 residues. The CDR3: CASSLYSGGELFF. The DNA for the CDR3 is TGTGCCAGCAGCTTGTACTCGGGCGGGGAGCTGTTTTTT.

This clone showed up just a few times. The genes are TRBV7-2 and TRBJ2-3, with TRBD2 identical over 7 bases. J gave up 0 bases and V 6 bases, and 9 bases lay outside the gene matches. This CDR3 contains 16 residues. Germline V gives CDR1 SGHTA, CDR2 FQGNSA. This chain's CDR3 is CASSLTGGTSTDTQYF. Here the CDR3 DNA reads TGTGCCAGCAGTCTAACGGGGGGAACTAGCACAGATACGCAGTATTTT.

This clone was counted only a few times. V is TRBV7-9 and J is TRBJ2-5; 9 nucleotides align to TRBD1. The J call may not be correct, given that the DNA end is closer to TRBJ2-7. This CDR3 is 16 amino acids long. From germline, CDR1 is SEHNR and CDR2 FQNEAQ (reference sequence). CDR3 residues: CASSSPSGTGSYEQYF. DNA for the CDR3: TGTGCCAGCAGCTCGCCCTCCGGGACAGGGTCCTACGAGCAGTACTTC.

The chain couples TRBV2 to TRBJ2-7; no reliable D call. Trimming took 7 bases from V and 3 from J, leaving 7 bases between them. CDR3 length: 11 amino acids. Per the germline V gene, CDR1 is SNHLY and CDR2 is FYNNEI. For the CDR3, the DNA is TGTGCCAGCACCGAGAACTACGAGCAGTACTTC. This codes for CASTENYEQYF.

The chain carries TRBV5-1 and TRBJ2-1, with 8 nucleotides matching TRBD1. The CDR3 extends over 17 amino acids. V was pared by 1 base and J by 0 bases, with 6 bases of the junction left unmatched. Germline CDR1 and CDR2: SGHRS and YFSETQ. CDR3 nucleotide sequence: TGCGCCAGCAGCTTGACAGGGGGGACGAGCTCCTACAATGAGCAGTTCTTC. It translates to CASSLTGGTSSYNEQFF.

The genes are TRBV6-4 and TRBJ2-7, with D possibly matching TRBD2 (6 bases). V was trimmed by 8 bases and J by 3 bases, leaving 14 bases between them. The CDR3 has 13 residues. Germline-derived CDR1 and CDR2 are MRHNA and SNTAGT. CDR3 bases: TGTGCCAGCCGCCCGGTGGGACTCTACGAGCAGTACTTC. This sequence encodes CASRPVGLYEQYF.

This clone was recorded only once. The chain links TRBV12-5 to TRBJ1-1; a possible D gene is TRBD1 (5 bases). There are 15 residues in the CDR3. Germline CDR1 is LGHNT and CDR2 is FRNRAP. Deletions cut 6 bases from V and 0 bases from J, with 14 bases between. The CDR3: CASGPRGTVNTEAFF. DNA of the CDR3: TGTGCTAGTGGCCCCCGGGGGACGGTGAACACTGAAGCTTTCTTT.

This clone has just a few counts. The chain carries TRBV5-1 and TRBJ2-2; TRBD2 might be the D (5 bases). V was cut by 0 bases and J by 1 base, with 10 bases left in between. The CDR3 is made up of 16 amino acids. Germline lookup yields CDR1 SGHRS and CDR2 YFSETQ. The CDR3 nucleotides read TGCGCCAGCAGCTTGGTTACGAGCGGGAACACCGGGGAGCTGTTTTTT. It translates to CASSLVTSGNTGELFF.

This clone was seen a handful of times. V is TRBV4-2 and J is TRBJ1-2; 9 bases map to TRBD1. Unmatched junction bases numbered 10, after V lost 1 base and J lost 7 bases. This CDR3 comprises 16 residues. Germline CDR1 is LGHNA and CDR2 is YNFKEQ. For the CDR3, the DNA is TGTGCCAGCAGCCAAGCGCCGGGACAGGGTACGGGTGGCTACACCTTC. It codes for CASSQAPGQGTGGYTF.